This entry describes one TCR beta chain. What this receptor recognizes is not known. The input lacks base qualities; no much larger clone sits a single base away. The CDR3 covers 13 residues, taking in both the cysteine and the phenylalanine. Of all the DNA, just the CDR3 is kept, 39 bases in frame from base 1. Trimming costs V 2 bases and J 6 bases, and their ends lie 10 bases apart. In light of the paper, this sample's treatment or condition label describes: roughly 11-day PBMC culture with coronavirus spike peptide pools or control peptides (ViraFEST assay). CD4+ T cells from unexposed donors were collected before the COVID-19 pandemic (2011-2018). The ViraFEST assay, used in the study, expanded antigen-specific T cells with peptide pools and then identified the expanded clonotypes through TCR sequencing. PBMCs were cultured at approximately 2 million per well in IMDM supplemented with roughly 5.2% human AB serum and approximately 10 IU/ml IL-2, with about 11 ug/ml peptide pools added. Half of the culture medium was replaced with fresh IL-2-containing medium on days 3 and 7. CD4+ T cells were isolated after around ten days of culture through negative selection using the EasySep CD4+ T cell isolation kit. As cell numbers permitted, CD4+ T cells from unexposed donors were tested for reactivity to SARS-CoV-2 S and N and to four common cold coronavirus spike pools. PBMCs were separated from whole blood using Ficoll-Paque Plus gradient centrifugation and then either used fresh or cryopreserved at -140C. In general, triplicate wells were set up for every culture condition. The leukapheresis product used for the unexposed donors was purchased from a commercial source.

The method behind the library was PCR. DNA from cultured CD4+ T cells underwent TCR sequencing with the Oncomine TCR Beta short-read assay at the Johns Hopkins FTIC core. The QIAamp micro DNA kit was used to extract genomic DNA from the cultured CD4+ T cells. The Oncomine TCR Beta libraries from cultured CD4+ T cells were pooled using unique dual indexes and then sequenced on an Illumina iSeq 100. On the study's bioinformatics: Non-productive sequences were removed, and CDR3s not starting with C, not ending with F or W, or shorter than 7 amino acids were discarded. Antigen-specific clonotypes were identified using the MANAFEST web application through comparison of peptide-stimulated wells with reference and other culture wells. For a clone to be called positive, the clone needed an FDR below 0.05, an odds ratio above 5, and a productive frequency above 0.1% in at least two of three replicate wells. Clonotypes that were significantly expanded in both SARS-CoV-2 spike wells and at least one common cold coronavirus spike condition were defined as cross-reactive. Similarity between CDR3 sequences was evaluated in R version 3.6.1 using Levenshtein distances (stringdist) and unrooted phylogenetic trees (ape). TCRdb reworked the public reads: Q25 trimming with fastp, MiXCR clone assembly, productive beta chains retained. Every entry covers one CDR3 protein and lists the most common genes and DNA from its rows. TCRdb, not the authors, supplied the V and J calls. For this sample the table gives thousands of distinct CDR3 sequences, of which roughly 50% were detected only once. Of the sample, approximately 30% is held by the ten largest clones.

The sample comes from a study of vaccination and CD4 T cells after COVID-19 (dated by TCRdb to 2021 to 2024). The study in broad terms: Six males and four females were included in the convalescent cohort, with two Hispanic individuals, seven Caucasians, two Asians and one multiracial person represented. Post-COVID blood samples from convalescent patients were collected a median of around 100 days after diagnosis, with a range of 35 to 161 days. The spike-specific CD4+ TCR repertoire was compared before and after mRNA vaccination in ten to eleven COVID-19 convalescent patients and a handful of infection-naive healthy vaccine recipients. Post-vaccine blood samples were collected a median of about 72 days after the second vaccine dose, ranging from roughly 12 to 250 days. The cultures were stimulated with overlapping spike peptide pools from SARS-CoV-2 and from the common cold coronaviruses HCoV-NL63, HCoV-OC43 and HCoV-229E. At the TCR clonotype level, an earlier paper using these donors assessed memory CD4+ T cell crossreactivity between SARS-CoV-2 and common cold coronavirus spike proteins. Each participant got two doses of either the Pfizer-BioNTech BNT162b2 vaccine (n=8) or the Moderna mRNA-1273 vaccine (n=2). As controls, cultures received a CEFX viral epitope pool (the positive control), an HIV-1 Nef peptide pool (the negative control), or no peptide at all. General study outcomes and caveats: The median count of SARS-CoV-2-reactive clonotypes went up from approximately 22 after infection to 30 to 40 after vaccination, although the change was not significant. The study included relatively few convalescent patients and did not analyze early timepoints after natural infection. In convalescent patients, a median roughly 85% of post-vaccine SARS-CoV-2-reactive clones were detected only after vaccination, suggesting vaccine-specific priming. Of the vaccine-specific clones found in convalescent patients, nearly all (304 of 307) were mono-reactive for SARS-CoV-2 spike instead of being cross-reactive with common cold coronaviruses.

The V and J segments used are TRBV12-3 or TRBV12-4 and TRBJ1-2, with the D gene too uncertain to name. What was sequenced was CD4+ T cells from blood, cultured in vitro. The TCR was taken from a human donor in good health. DNA sequence: TGTGCCAGCAGTTTATTGGACGGGCATGGCTACACCTTC. Its translation reads: CASSLLDGHGYTF.